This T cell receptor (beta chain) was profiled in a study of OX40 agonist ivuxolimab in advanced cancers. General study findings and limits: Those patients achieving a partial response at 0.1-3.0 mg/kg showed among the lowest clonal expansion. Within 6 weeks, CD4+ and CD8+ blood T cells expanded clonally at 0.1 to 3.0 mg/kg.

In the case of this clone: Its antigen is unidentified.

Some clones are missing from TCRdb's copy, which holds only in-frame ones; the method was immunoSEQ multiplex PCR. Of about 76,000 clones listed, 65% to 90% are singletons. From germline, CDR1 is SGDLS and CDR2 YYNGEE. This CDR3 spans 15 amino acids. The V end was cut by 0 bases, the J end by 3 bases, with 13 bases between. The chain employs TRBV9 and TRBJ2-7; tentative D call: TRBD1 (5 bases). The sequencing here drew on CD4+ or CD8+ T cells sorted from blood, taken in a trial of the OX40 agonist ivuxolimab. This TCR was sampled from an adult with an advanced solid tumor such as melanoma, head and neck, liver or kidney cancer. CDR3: CASSVATGPSYEQYF. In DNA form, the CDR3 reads TGTGCCAGCAGCGTAGCTACAGGTCCCAGCTACGAGCAGTACTTC.